The 24 T cell receptor beta chains presented below share a single source sample, sequenced in a study of control samples from healthy donors and cancer patients. Profiled with immunoSEQ multiplex PCR; TCRdb holds only in-frame clones, not every one. The sample consists of some 110,000 clones, 80% to 90% of them appearing once. The sample comprised PBMCs. These receptors all come from a woman aged 50 to 60 with colorectal cancer.

The chain is built from TRBV5-5 and TRBJ1-3; D is uncertain. In germline, CDR1 is SGHKS, CDR2 YYEKEE (reference sequence). V was trimmed by 1 base and J by 0 bases, leaving 5 bases between them. The CDR3 contains 14 residues. The DNA for the CDR3 is TGTGCCAGCAGCTTGTCGATCTCTGGAAACACCATATATTTT. It translates to CASSLSISGNTIYF.

The gene calls are TRBV5-1 and TRBJ2-7, with D perhaps matching TRBD2 (6 bases). V lost 5 bases and J 3 bases, leaving 21 bases between the germline ends. The germline V gene has CDR1 SGHRS and CDR2 YFSETQ. The CDR3 runs 16 residues. The CDR3 DNA sequence: TGCGCCAGCAGTACGGGACTCTACTATAAATTCTACGAGCAGTACTTC. Amino acid sequence: CASSTGLYYKFYEQYF.

The rearrangement uses TRBV6-6 and TRBJ1-1, with 7 bases aligning to TRBD1. This CDR3 spans 15 amino acids. After removal of 2 bases from V and 0 bases from J, the junction contained 3 bases not matched to a gene. Germline CDR1 reads MNHNY; CDR2 reads SVGAGI (reference sequence). This chain's CDR3 is CASSYAGQMNTEAFF. For the CDR3, the DNA is TGTGCCAGCAGTTACGCGGGACAGATGAACACTGAAGCTTTCTTT.

The V call is TRBV30, the J call TRBJ1-4; 8 bases line up with TRBD1. J lost 5 bases, V lost 2 bases, and 4 bases had no gene match. The CDR3 is 14 residues long. The germline gives CDR1 GTSNPN, CDR2 SVGIG (reference sequence). The CDR3 nucleotides are TGTGCCTGGAGTCCCGGGACAGGCAATGAAAAACTGTTTTTT. Translated: CAWSPGTGNEKLFF.

The CDR3 nucleotides read TGCGCCAGCAGCTTGGCCCGGGATGGTAGCAACTTTGGAAACACCATATATTTT. Encoded protein: CASSLARDGSNFGNTIYF. The V and J genes are TRBV5-1 and TRBJ1-3; no clear D. Germline values: CDR1 SGHRS, CDR2 YFSETQ. The CDR3 consists of 18 residues. The V end was cut by 0 bases, the J end by 3 bases, with 19 bases between.

The J gene is TRBJ1-5, the V gene TRBV19, with TRBD1 matching 10 bases. V lost 6 bases and J lost 3; bases outside the gene matches: 11. The CDR3 totals 17 residues. From germline, CDR1 is LNHDA and CDR2 SQIVND (reference sequence). The CDR3 DNA reads TGTGCCAGTAGCAATATGGGGACAGGGGTAATCAATCAGCCCCAGCATTTT. Amino acids: CASSNMGTGVINQPQHF. The variable domain in full, with the rest retrieved from reference TRBV19 and TRBJ1-5, is DGGITQSPKYLFRKEGQNVTLSCEQNLNHDAMYWYRQDPGQGLRLIYYSQIVNDFQKGDIAEGYSVSREKKESFPLTVTSAQKNPTAFYLCASSNMGTGVINQPQHFGDGTRLSIL.

This sequence joins TRBV6-5 and TRBJ2-7; no reliable D call. The CDR3 is 13 residues long. Between the trimmed V and J ends, which lost 6 bases and 3 bases, there was a span of 12 bases. CDR1 and CDR2 (germline): MNHEY, SVGAGI. CDR3 sequence (DNA): TGTGCCAGCAGACCTCCCGGCGGCTACGAGCAGTACTTC. Protein sequence: CASRPPGGYEQYF.

Details on this clone: The DNA is omitted, as the CDR3 cannot be located on it reliably, and the CDR3 follows TCRdb's listing. The V call is TRBV27, the J call TRBJ1-6; the table's D call of TRBD1 was not tested on the DNA. The CDR3 extends over 18 residues, inclusive of both ends. The V gene's germline CDR1 is MNHEY and CDR2 SMNVEV (reference sequence). The CDR3 sequence: CASSLGMGQPYYNSPLHF.

The chain combines TRBV5-1 with TRBJ2-5, with 8 bases identical to TRBD1. The V segment lost 2 bases and the J segment 3 bases; nucleotides outside the gene matches: 9. The CDR3 totals 16 residues. Germline V gene lookup returns CDR1 SGHRS and CDR2 YFSETQ. The CDR3 bases are TGCGCCAGCAGCTTCGTTGGGACAGGCGGGGAAGAGACCCAGTACTTC. This sequence encodes CASSFVGTGGEETQYF. Using reference TRBV5-1 and TRBJ2-5 for the parts outside the CDR3, the full variable domain is KAGVTQTPRYLIKTRGQQVTLSCSPISGHRSVSWYQQTPGQGLQFLFEYFSETQRNKGNFPGRFSGRQFSNSRSEMNVSTLELGDSALYLCASSFVGTGGEETQYFGPGTRLLVL.

The CDR3 here is CASSVLVAIDKNIQYF. CDR3 coding DNA: TGTGCCAGCAGTGTACTAGTGGCGATAGACAAAAACATTCAGTACTTC. The chain combines TRBV6-1 with TRBJ2-4, with a possible D match to TRBD2 (5 bases). CDR3 length equals 16 residues. The germline V gene encodes CDR1 MNHNS and CDR2 SASEGT. V dropped 4 bases and J dropped 3 bases, with 16 bases sitting between them.

The chain recombines TRBV19 with TRBJ2-1, with 11 bases lining up with TRBD2. CDR1 is LNHDA, CDR2 SQIVND, per germline (reference sequence). This CDR3 spans 15 amino acids. Trimming removed 6 bases from V and 4 bases from J; junction bases left unmatched: 5. The CDR3 DNA sequence: TGTGCCAGTAGGGCGGGACTAGCGGAATACAATGAGCAGTTCTTC. The encoded protein is CASRAGLAEYNEQFF.

The chain recombines TRBV2 with TRBJ1-6, with TRBD1 identical over 8 bases. Trimming removed 6 bases from V and 6 bases from J; junction bases left unmatched: 7. The germline CDR1 and CDR2 sequences are SNHLY and FYNNEI. The CDR3 covers 15 residues. The CDR3 sequence is CASRRQGNPNSPLHF. The CDR3 DNA is TGTGCCAGCAGACGACAGGGGAACCCTAATTCACCCCTCCACTTT.

The rearrangement uses TRBV7-2 and TRBJ1-1; a weak D match, TRBD1 (6 bases). The germline gives CDR1 SGHTA, CDR2 FQGNSA. Trimming stripped 1 base from V and 6 bases from J, with 15 bases between. This CDR3 is built from 15 residues. The CDR3 region is CASSLEGGRYSEAFF. The CDR3 DNA reads TGTGCCAGCAGCTTAGAGGGGGGTAGGTACTCTGAAGCTTTCTTT.

The chain carries TRBV15 and TRBJ1-1; unclear D gene. Per the germline V gene, CDR1 is LNHNV and CDR2 is YYDKDF (reference sequence). CDR3 length: 16 amino acids. Trimming took 0 bases from V and 1 from J, leaving 12 bases between them. CDR3 sequence (DNA): TGTGCCACCAGCAGAGATCGAACATGGGAGAACACTGAAGCTTTCTTT. This sequence encodes CATSRDRTWENTEAFF. The full variable domain, its missing parts supplied by reference TRBV15 and TRBJ1-1, is DAMVIQNPRYQVTQFGKPVTLSCSQTLNHNVMYWYQQKSSQAPKLLFHYYDKDFNNEADTPDNFQSRRPNTSFCFLDIRSPGLGDTAMYLCATSRDRTWENTEAFFGQGTRLTVV.

This rearrangement joins TRBV7-9 to TRBJ2-7; TRBD2 aligns across 11 bases. The J segment lost 3 bases and the V segment lost 0 bases, leaving 1 base of the junction unmatched. This CDR3 contains 15 residues. CDR1 is SEHNR, CDR2 FQNEAQ, per germline (reference sequence). CDR3 in DNA: TGTGCCAGCAGCTTAGCGGGACTAGCGGTCTACGAGCAGTACTTC. The encoded protein is CASSLAGLAVYEQYF.

This sequence joins TRBV3-1 (or the pseudogene TRBV3-2) and TRBJ2-1; no firm D call. Trimming stripped 4 bases from V and 2 bases from J, with 15 bases between. This CDR3 has 16 amino acids. In germline, CDR1 is LGHDT, CDR2 YNNKEL (reference sequence). CDR3 loop: CASSPSSNPAYNEQFF. The CDR3 bases are TGTGCCAGCAGCCCCTCTAGTAACCCAGCCTACAATGAGCAGTTCTTC.

The chain couples TRBV9 to TRBJ2-1, with D unclear. V lost 2 bases to trimming and J lost 7 bases, with 13 bases between them. The CDR3 covers 14 residues. Germline V gene lookup returns CDR1 SGDLS and CDR2 YYNGEE. The CDR3 DNA follows: TGTGCCAGCAGCGTCATGAGCCTGGGGAATGAGCAGTTCTTC. Translation gives CASSVMSLGNEQFF.

The J gene is TRBJ1-5, the V gene TRBV2, with D maybe TRBD1 (5 bases). The CDR3 is made up of 15 amino acids. Per germline, CDR1 SNHLY and CDR2 FYNNEI. The V end lost 4 bases, the J end lost 0 bases, and 10 bases lay between the germline ends. This chain's CDR3 is CASSVAGSSNQPQHF. The CDR3 nucleotides read TGTGCCAGCAGTGTTGCAGGGAGTAGCAATCAGCCCCAGCATTTT.

In its sample, this clone was seen once. The chain joins TRBV7-6 to TRBJ2-1; either TRBD1 or TRBD2 may fit D (5 bases each). In germline, CDR1 is SGHVS, CDR2 FNYEAQ. The CDR3 is made up of 15 amino acids. Trimming removed 5 bases at V and 7 bases at J, with 18 bases between. CDR3 nucleotide sequence: TGTGCCAGCAGCCCATCCATCGATGGGGGAAATGAGCAGTTCTTC. It specifies CASSPSIDGGNEQFF.

The genes are TRBV10-3 and TRBJ1-4, with TRBD1 matching over 7 bases. Germline CDR1 and CDR2: ENHRY and SYGVKD. Trimming removed 0 bases from V and 4 bases from J; junction bases left unmatched: 11. This CDR3 comprises 18 residues. CDR3 DNA: TGTGCCATCAGTGAGTCGGGGAACTTCGGGACAGTTAATGAAAAACTGTTTTTT. It translates to CAISESGNFGTVNEKLFF.

The chain is built from TRBV27 and TRBJ1-5; D gene uncertain. The CDR3 runs 15 residues. The V gene's germline CDR1 is MNHEY and CDR2 SMNVEV (reference sequence). With 7 bases removed from V and 0 bases from J, the gap between germline ends came to 13 bases. This CDR3 is CASKMTADSNQPQHF. CDR3 bases: TGTGCCAGCAAGATGACGGCCGATAGCAATCAGCCCCAGCATTTT.

V gene TRBV29-1 combines with J gene TRBJ2-5; D is unresolved. Germline CDR1 SQVTM, CDR2 ANQGSEA. The V and J ends lost 2 bases and 4 bases respectively, with 8 bases between them. This CDR3 has 12 residues. CDR3 coding DNA: TGCAGCGTTGAATGGCAGAGAGAGACCCAGTACTTC. Its protein is CSVEWQRETQYF. Based on the CDR3 plus reference TRBV29-1 and TRBJ2-5, the full variable domain is SAVISQKPSRDICQRGTSLTIQCQVDSQVTMMFWYRQQPGQSLTLIATANQGSEATYESGFVIDKFPISRPNLTFSTLTVSNMSPEDSSIYLCSVEWQRETQYFGPGTRLLVL.

The chain recombines TRBV28 with TRBJ1-5; D is uncertain. Germline V lookup: CDR1 MDHEN, CDR2 SYDVKM. Trimming removed 3 bases from V and 1 base from J, with 13 bases in between. CDR3 length equals 16 residues. CDR3 residues: CASSFRAALSNQPQHF. CDR3 in DNA: TGTGCCAGCAGTTTTAGGGCAGCCCTAAGCAATCAGCCCCAGCATTTT.

The sample holds a few counts of this clone. The rearrangement uses TRBV28 and TRBJ2-1; D tentatively reads TRBD1 or TRBD2 (6 bases each). This CDR3 comprises 14 residues. Germline loops: CDR1 MDHEN, CDR2 SYDVKM. V gave up 2 bases and J gave up 4 bases, with 9 bases separating them. CDR3 amino acids: CASSLRGGYNEQFF. The CDR3 coding sequence is TGTGCCAGCAGTTTAAGAGGGGGGTACAATGAGCAGTTCTTC.